Listed here is a single T cell receptor (beta chain). TCRdb used MiXCR to reprocess the 5' RACE reads, holding one entry per CDR3 protein. The sample records around 1.7 million distinct CDR3 sequences, less than 40% being singletons. From germline, CDR1 is MNHNY and CDR2 SVGAGI (reference sequence). This CDR3 region has 15 residues. V was cut by 6 bases and J by 7 bases, with 18 bases left in between. The data were taken from a study of identical twins. Sequencing was performed on cord blood. The chain joins TRBV6-6 to TRBJ2-2; D is perhaps TRBD1 (5 bases). The TCR comes from a newborn girl in good health. Written as DNA, the CDR3 is TGTGCCAGCAGAAAGACAGCCCAGTTGGGCGGGGAGCTGTTTTTT. Translated, it gives CASRKTAQLGGELFF.